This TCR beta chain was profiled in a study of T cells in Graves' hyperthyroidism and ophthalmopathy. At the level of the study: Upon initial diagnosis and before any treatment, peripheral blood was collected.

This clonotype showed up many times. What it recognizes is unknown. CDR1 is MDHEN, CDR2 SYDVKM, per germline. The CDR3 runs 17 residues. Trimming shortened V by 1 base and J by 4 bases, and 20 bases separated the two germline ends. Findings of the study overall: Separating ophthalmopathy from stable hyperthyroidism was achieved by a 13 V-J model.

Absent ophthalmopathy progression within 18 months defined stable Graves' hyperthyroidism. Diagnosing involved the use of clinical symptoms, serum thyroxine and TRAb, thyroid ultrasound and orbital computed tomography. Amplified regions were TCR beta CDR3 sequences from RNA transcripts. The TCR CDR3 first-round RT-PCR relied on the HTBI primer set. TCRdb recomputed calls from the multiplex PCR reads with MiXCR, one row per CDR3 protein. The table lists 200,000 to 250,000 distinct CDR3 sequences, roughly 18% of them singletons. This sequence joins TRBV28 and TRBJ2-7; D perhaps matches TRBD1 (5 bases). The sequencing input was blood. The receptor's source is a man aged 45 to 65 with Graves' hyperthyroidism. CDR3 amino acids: CASSLFAFRHRLYEQYF. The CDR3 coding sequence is TGTGCCAGCAGTTTATTTGCTTTTAGGCACAGGTTGTACGAGCAGTACTTC.